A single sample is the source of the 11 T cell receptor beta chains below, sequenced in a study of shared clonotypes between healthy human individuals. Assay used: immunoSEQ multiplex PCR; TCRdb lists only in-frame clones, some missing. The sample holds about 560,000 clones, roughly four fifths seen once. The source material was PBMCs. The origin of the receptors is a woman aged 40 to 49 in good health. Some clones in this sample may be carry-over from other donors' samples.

This chain's CDR3 is CASRKRDGGRSTGELFF. For the CDR3, the DNA is TGCGCCAGCAGGAAGCGGGATGGGGGCAGGAGCACCGGGGAGCTGTTTTTT. The chain joins TRBV5-1 to TRBJ2-2; the D gene is possibly TRBD2 (7 bases). The CDR3 consists of 17 residues. CDR1 is SGHRS, CDR2 YFSETQ, per germline. The V gene lost 5 bases and the J gene lost 4 bases, with 21 bases spanning the gap.

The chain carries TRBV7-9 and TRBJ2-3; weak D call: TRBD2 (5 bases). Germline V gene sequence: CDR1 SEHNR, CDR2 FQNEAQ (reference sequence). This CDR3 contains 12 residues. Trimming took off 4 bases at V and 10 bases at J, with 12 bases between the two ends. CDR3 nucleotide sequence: TGTGCCAGCAGCTCGGAGGCGACGGCGCAGTATTTT. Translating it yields CASSSEATAQYF.

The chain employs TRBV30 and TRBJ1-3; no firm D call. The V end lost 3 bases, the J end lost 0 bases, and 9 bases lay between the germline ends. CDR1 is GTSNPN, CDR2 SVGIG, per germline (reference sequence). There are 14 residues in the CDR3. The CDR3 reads CAWREGNSGNTIYF. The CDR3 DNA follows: TGTGCCTGGAGGGAGGGAAACTCTGGAAACACCATATATTTT.

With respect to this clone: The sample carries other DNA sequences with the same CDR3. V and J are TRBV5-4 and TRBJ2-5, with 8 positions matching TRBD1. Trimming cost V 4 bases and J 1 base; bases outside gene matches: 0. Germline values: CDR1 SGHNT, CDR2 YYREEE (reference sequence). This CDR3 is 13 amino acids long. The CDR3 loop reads CASSGQGQETQYF. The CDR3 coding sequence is TGTGCCAGCAGCGGACAGGGCCAAGAGACCCAGTACTTC.

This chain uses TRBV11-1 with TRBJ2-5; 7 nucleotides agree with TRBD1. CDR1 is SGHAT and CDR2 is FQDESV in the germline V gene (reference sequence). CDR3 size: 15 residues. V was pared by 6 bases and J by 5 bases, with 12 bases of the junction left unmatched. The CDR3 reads CASSLETGTGETQYF. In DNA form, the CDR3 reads TGTGCCAGCAGTCTAGAGACAGGGACGGGGGAGACCCAGTACTTC.

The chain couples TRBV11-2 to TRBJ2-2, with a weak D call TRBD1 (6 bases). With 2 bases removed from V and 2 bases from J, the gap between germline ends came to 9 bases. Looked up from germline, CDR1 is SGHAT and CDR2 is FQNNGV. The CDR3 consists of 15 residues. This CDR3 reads CASSLRGTNTGELFF. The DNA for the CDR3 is TGTGCCAGCAGCTTAAGGGGGACAAACACCGGGGAGCTGTTTTTT.

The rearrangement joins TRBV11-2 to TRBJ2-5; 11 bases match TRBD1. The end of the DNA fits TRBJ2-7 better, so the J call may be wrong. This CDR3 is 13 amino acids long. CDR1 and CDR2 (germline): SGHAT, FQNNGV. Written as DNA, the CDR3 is TGTGCCAGCAGCTGGGACAGGGGGTACGAGCAGTACTTC. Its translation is CASSWDRGYEQYF.

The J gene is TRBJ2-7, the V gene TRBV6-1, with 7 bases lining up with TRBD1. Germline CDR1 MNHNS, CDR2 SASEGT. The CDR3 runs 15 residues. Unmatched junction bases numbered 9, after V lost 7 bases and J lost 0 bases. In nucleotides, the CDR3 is TGTGCCAGCAACGTGAACAGGGGACCCTCCTACGAGCAGTACTTC. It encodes CASNVNRGPSYEQYF.

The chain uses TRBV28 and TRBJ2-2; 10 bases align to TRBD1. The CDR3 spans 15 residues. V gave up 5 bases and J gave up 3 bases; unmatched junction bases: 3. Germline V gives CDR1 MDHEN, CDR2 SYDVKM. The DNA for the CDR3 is TGTGCCAGCAGTGCCGGGACAGGGGACACCGGGGAGCTGTTTTTT. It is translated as CASSAGTGDTGELFF.

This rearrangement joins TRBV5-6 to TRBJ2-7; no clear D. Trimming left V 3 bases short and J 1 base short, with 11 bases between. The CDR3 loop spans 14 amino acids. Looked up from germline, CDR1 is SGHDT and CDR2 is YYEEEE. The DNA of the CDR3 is TGTGCCAGCAGCTCGGGTCTTAGTTCCTACGAGCAGTACTTC. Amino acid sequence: CASSSGLSSYEQYF.

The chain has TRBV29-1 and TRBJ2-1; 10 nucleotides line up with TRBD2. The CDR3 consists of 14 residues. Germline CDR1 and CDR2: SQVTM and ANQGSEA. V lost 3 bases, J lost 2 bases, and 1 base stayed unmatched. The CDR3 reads CSVEGLATYNEQFF. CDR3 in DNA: TGCAGCGTTGAGGGACTAGCGACCTACAATGAGCAGTTCTTC.